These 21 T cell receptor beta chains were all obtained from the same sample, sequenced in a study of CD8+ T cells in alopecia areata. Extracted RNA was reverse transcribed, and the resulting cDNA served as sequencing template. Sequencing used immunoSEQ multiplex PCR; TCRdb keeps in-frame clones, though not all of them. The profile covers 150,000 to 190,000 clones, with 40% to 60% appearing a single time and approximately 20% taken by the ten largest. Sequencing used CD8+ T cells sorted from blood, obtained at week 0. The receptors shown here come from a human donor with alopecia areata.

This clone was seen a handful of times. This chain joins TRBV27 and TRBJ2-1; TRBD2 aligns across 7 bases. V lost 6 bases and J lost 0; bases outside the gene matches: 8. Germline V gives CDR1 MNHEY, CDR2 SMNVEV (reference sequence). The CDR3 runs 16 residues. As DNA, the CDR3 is TGTGCCAGCAGACCCTCGGGGGGTAGCTCCTACAATGAGCAGTTCTTC. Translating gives CASRPSGGSSYNEQFF.

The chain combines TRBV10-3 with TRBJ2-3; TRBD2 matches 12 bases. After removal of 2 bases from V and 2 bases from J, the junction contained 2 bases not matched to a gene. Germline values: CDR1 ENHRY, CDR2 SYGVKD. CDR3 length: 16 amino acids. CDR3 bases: TGTGCCATCAGTGAGGGACTAGCGGGGAACACAGATACGCAGTATTTT. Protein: CAISEGLAGNTDTQYF.

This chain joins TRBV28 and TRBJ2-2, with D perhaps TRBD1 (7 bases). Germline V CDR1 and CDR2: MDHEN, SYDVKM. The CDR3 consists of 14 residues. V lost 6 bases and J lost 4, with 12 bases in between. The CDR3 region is CASRAGQPTGELFF. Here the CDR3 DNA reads TGTGCCAGCAGGGCGGGACAGCCCACCGGGGAGCTGTTTTTT.

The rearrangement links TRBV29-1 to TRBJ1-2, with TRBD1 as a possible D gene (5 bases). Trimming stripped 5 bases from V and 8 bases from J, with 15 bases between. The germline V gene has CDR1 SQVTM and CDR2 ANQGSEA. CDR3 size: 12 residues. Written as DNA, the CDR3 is TGCAGCGTTCTAGGGGTAGAATACGGCTACACCTTC. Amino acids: CSVLGVEYGYTF.

The CDR3 loop is CASSVGQGGTEAFF. As DNA, the CDR3 is TGCGCCAGCAGCGTGGGACAGGGCGGCACTGAAGCTTTCTTT. The chain combines TRBV5-1 with TRBJ1-1, with 9 bases that match TRBD1. The CDR3 runs to 14 residues. Losses at the gene ends were 4 bases for V and 4 bases for J; bases not matched to a gene: 5. The germline gives CDR1 SGHRS, CDR2 YFSETQ.

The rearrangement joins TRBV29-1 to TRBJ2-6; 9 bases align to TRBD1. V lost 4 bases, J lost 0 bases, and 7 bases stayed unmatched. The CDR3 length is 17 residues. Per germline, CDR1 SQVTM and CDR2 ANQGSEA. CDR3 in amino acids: CSVVFGQGFSGANVLTF. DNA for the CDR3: TGCAGCGTTGTTTTCGGACAGGGGTTCTCTGGGGCCAACGTCCTGACTTTC.

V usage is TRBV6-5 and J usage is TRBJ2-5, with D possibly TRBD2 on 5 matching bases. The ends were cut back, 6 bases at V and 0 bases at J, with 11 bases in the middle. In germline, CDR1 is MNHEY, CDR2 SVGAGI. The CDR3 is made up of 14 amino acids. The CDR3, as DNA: TGTGCCAGCAGCCAAACTAGGAACCAAGAGACCCAGTACTTC. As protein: CASSQTRNQETQYF.

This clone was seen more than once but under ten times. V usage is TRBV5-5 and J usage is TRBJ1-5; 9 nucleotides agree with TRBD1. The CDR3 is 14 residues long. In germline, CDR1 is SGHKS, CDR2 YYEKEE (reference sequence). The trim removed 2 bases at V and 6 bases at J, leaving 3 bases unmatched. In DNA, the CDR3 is TGTGCCAGCAGCTTACAGGGGGCAAGTCAGCCCCAGCATTTT. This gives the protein CASSLQGASQPQHF. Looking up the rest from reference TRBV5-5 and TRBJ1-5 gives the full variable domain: DAGVTQSPTHLIKTRGQQVTLRCSPISGHKSVSWYQQVLGQGPQFIFQYYEKEERGRGNFPDRFSARQFPNYSSELNVNALLLGDSALYLCASSLQGASQPQHFGDGTRLSIL.

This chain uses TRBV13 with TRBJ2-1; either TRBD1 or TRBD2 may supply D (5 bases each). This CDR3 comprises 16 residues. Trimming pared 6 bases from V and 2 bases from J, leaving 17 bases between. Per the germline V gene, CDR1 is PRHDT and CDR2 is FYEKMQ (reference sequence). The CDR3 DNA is TGTGCCAGCAGGGACCAGGGCGAGGGTGCCTACAATGAGCAGTTCTTC. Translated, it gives CASRDQGEGAYNEQFF.

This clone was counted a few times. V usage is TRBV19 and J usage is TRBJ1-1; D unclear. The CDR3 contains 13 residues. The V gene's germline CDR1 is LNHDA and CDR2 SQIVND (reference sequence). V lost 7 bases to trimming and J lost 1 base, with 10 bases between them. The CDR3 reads CASNPGGNTEAFF. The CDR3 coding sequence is TGTGCCAGTAATCCAGGCGGGAACACTGAAGCTTTCTTT.

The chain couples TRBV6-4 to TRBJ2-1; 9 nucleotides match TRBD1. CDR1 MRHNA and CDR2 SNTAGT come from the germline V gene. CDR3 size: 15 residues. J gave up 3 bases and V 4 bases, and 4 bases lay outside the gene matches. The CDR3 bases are TGTGCCAGCAGTGTGGGGACAGGGAACTACAATGAGCAGTTCTTC. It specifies CASSVGTGNYNEQFF.

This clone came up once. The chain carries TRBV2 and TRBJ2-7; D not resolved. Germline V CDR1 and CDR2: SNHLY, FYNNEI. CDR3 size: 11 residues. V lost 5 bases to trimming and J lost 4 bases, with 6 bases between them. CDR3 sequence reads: CASSPRYEQYF. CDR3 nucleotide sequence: TGTGCCAGCAGTCCTAGGTACGAGCAGTACTTC.

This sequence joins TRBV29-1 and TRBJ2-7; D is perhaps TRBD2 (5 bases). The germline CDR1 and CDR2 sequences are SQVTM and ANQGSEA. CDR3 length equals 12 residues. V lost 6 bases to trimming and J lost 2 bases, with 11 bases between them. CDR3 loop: CSVGDIAYEQYF. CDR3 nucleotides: TGCAGCGTGGGAGACATCGCCTACGAGCAGTACTTC.

The CDR3 coding sequence is TGTGCCTGGAGTCTGGACAGTGACATGAACACTGAAGCTTTCTTT. The encoded protein is CAWSLDSDMNTEAFF. The V gene is TRBV30, the J gene TRBJ1-1, with D possibly matching TRBD1 (6 bases). CDR3 length: 15 amino acids. The germline CDR1 and CDR2 sequences are GTSNPN and SVGIG (reference sequence). The V end lost 2 bases, the J end lost 0 bases, and 13 bases lay between the germline ends.

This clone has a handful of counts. CDR3 amino acids: CASSRQSSSYEQYF. For the CDR3, the DNA is TGTGCCAGCAGCCGACAGTCTAGCTCCTACGAGCAGTACTTC. The rearrangement links TRBV7-9 to TRBJ2-7; possible D gene TRBD1, 5 bases. The CDR3 consists of 14 residues. Looked up from germline, CDR1 is SEHNR and CDR2 is FQNEAQ (reference sequence). V lost 5 bases to trimming and J lost 0 bases, with 11 bases between them.

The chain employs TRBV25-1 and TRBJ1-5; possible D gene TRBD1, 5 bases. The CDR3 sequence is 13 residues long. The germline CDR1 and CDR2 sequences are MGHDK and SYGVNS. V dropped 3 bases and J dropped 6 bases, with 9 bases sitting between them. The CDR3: CASSDGAAQPQHF. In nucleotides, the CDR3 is TGTGCCAGCAGTGACGGGGCGGCTCAGCCCCAGCATTTT. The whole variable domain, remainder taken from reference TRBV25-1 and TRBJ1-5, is EADIYQTPRYLVIGTGKKITLECSQTMGHDKMYWYQQDPGMELHLIHYSYGVNSTEKGDLSSESTVSRIRTEHFPLTLESARPSHTSQYLCASSDGAAQPQHFGDGTRLSIL.

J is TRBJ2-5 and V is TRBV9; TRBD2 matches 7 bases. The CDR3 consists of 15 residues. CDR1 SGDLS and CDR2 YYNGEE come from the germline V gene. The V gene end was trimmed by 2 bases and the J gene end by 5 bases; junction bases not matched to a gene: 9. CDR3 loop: CASSVGDYVRETQYF. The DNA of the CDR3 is TGTGCCAGCAGCGTGGGGGACTACGTGAGGGAGACCCAGTACTTC.

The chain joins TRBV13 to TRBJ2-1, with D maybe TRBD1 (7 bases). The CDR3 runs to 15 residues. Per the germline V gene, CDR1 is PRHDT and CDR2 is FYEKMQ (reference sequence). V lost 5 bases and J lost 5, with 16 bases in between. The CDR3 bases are TGTGCCAGCAGCCTACAGGGGACTCAGAACAATGAGCAGTTCTTC. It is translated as CASSLQGTQNNEQFF. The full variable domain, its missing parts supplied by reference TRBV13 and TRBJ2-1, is AAGVIQSPRHLIKEKRETATLKCYPIPRHDTVYWYQQGPGQDPQFLISFYEKMQSDKGSIPDRFSAQQFSDYHSELNMSSLELGDSALYFCASSLQGTQNNEQFFGPGTRLTVL.

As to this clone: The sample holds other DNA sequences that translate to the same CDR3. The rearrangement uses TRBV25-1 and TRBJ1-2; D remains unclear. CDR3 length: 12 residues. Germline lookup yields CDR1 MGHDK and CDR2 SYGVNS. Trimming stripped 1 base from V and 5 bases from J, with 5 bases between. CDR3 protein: CASSESGYGYTF. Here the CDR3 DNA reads TGTGCCAGCAGTGAATCCGGGTATGGCTACACCTTC.

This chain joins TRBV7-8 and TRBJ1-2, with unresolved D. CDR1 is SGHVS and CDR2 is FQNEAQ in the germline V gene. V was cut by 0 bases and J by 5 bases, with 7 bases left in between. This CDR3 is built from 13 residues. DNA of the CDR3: TGTGCCAGCAGCTTAGCAGGAACGTATGGCTACACCTTC. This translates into CASSLAGTYGYTF.

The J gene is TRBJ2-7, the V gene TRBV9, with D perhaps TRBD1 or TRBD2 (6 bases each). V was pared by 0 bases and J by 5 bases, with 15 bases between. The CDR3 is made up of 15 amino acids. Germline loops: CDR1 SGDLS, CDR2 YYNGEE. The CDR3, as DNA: TGTGCCAGCAGCGTAGGGTACGGGGGCATCCACGAGCAGTACTTC. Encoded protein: CASSVGYGGIHEQYF.